The next 6 T cell receptor beta chains were all read from a single sample in a study of T cells after yellow fever vaccination. TCRdb reanalysed the 5' RACE reads using MiXCR and keeps one entry per CDR3 protein. This sample has about 310,000 distinct CDR3 sequences; about 3.5% occur once, and the top ten carry 20% to 30%. Sequences were derived from PBMCs, sampled on the day of the yellow fever booster vaccination. Receptors originate from a man aged 18 to 35 who received the YFV17D yellow fever vaccine.

This clonotype was counted only a few times. The V gene is TRBV10-3, the J gene TRBJ2-7, with TRBD1 as a possible D gene (6 bases). CDR3 size: 16 residues. Germline V gives CDR1 ENHRY, CDR2 SYGVKD. Deletions cut 2 bases from V and 4 bases from J, with 18 bases between. CDR3 sequence (DNA): TGTGCCATCAGTGAGCGCCAGGGGTGGGGCGAGTACGAGCAGTACTTC. The encoded protein is CAISERQGWGEYEQYF.

This clonotype was seen a handful of times. The J gene is TRBJ2-6, the V gene TRBV4-1; D is unclear. The germline V gene has CDR1 MGHRA and CDR2 YSYEKL. Trimming pared 7 bases from V and 4 bases from J, leaving 8 bases between. The CDR3 extends over 13 amino acids. In nucleotides, the CDR3 is TGCGCCAGCATGCTTGACGGGGCCAACGTCCTGACTTTC. This codes for CASMLDGANVLTF.

This clonotype was detected a few times. The rearrangement uses TRBV6-5 and TRBJ1-1; D possibly corresponds to TRBD1 (6 bases). The CDR3 has 12 amino acids. In germline, CDR1 is MNHEY, CDR2 SVGAGI. The V end was cut by 5 bases, the J end by 11 bases, with 15 bases between. The CDR3 reads CASSDVVGAAFF. CDR3 in DNA: TGTGCCAGCAGTGACGTCGTGGGGGCGGCTTTCTTT.

There are many counts of this clonotype. The chain carries TRBV27 and TRBJ2-3; perhaps TRBD2 as D (5 bases). V was cut by 5 bases and J by 5 bases, with 8 bases left in between. CDR3 length: 12 amino acids. CDR1 and CDR2 (germline): MNHEY, SMNVEV (reference sequence). This CDR3 reads CASSPRGDTQYF. DNA for the CDR3: TGTGCCAGCAGTCCCCGGGGAGATACGCAGTATTTT.

The V gene is TRBV6-1, the J gene TRBJ2-7; TRBD2 might be the D (6 bases). The CDR3 sequence is 15 residues long. Germline CDR1 MNHNS, CDR2 SASEGT. The V gene lost 5 bases and the J gene lost 0 bases, with 14 bases spanning the gap. The CDR3 protein is CASSFGSGYSYEQYV. In DNA form, the CDR3 reads TGTGCCAGCAGTTTCGGAAGCGGGTACTCCTACGAGCAGTACGTC.

This clonotype was observed a handful of times. The chain employs TRBV7-9 and TRBJ1-3; D might be TRBD1 (6 bases). Germline CDR1 SEHNR, CDR2 FQNEAQ (reference sequence). The V gene lost 5 bases and the J gene lost 4 bases, with 18 bases spanning the gap. The length of the CDR3 is 16 residues. CDR3 amino acids: CASSLGLTGNGNTIYF. CDR3 in DNA: TGTGCCAGCAGCCTGGGGTTAACAGGGAACGGAAACACCATATATTTT. Looking up the rest from reference TRBV7-9 and TRBJ1-3 gives the full variable domain: DTGVSQNPRHKITKRGQNVTFRCDPISEHNRLYWYRQTLGQGPEFLTYFQNEAQLEKSRLLSDRFSAERPKGSFSTLEIQRTEQGDSAMYLCASSLGLTGNGNTIYFGEGSWLTVV.